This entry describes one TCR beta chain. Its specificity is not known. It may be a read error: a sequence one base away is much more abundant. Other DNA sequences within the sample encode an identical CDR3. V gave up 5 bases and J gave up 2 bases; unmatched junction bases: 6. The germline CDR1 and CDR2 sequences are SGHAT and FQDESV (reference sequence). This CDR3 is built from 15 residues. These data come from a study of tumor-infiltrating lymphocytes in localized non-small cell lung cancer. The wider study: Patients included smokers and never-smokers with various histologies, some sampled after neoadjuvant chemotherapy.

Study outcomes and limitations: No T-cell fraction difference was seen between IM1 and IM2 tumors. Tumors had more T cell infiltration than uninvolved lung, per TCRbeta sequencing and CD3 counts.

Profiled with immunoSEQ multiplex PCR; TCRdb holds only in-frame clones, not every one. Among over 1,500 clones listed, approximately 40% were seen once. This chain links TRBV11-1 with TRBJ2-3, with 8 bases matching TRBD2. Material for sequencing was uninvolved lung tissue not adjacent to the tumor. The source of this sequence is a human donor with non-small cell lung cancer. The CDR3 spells CASSLLAGPTDTQYF. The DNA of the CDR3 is TGTGCCAGCAGCCTTTTAGCGGGACCCACAGATACGCAGTATTTT.